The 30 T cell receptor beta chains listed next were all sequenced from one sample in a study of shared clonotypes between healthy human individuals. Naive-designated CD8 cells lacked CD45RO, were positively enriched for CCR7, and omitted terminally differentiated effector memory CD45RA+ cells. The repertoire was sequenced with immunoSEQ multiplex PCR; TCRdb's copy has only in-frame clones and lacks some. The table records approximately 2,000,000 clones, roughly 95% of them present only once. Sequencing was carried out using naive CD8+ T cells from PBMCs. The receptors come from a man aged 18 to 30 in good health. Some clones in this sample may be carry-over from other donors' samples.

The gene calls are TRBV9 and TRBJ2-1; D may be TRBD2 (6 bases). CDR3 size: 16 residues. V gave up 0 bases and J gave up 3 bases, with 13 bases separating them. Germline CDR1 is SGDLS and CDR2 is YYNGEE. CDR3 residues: CASSVGSAGIYNEQFF. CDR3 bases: TGTGCCAGCAGCGTAGGGTCAGCGGGCATCTACAATGAGCAGTTCTTC.

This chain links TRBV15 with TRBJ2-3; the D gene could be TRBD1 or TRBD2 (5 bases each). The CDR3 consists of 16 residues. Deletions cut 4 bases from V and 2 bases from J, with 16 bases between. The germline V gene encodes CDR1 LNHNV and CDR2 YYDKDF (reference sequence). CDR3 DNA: TGTGCCACCAGCACCCGGGGCACTCCTTCCACAGATACGCAGTATTTT. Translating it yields CATSTRGTPSTDTQYF.

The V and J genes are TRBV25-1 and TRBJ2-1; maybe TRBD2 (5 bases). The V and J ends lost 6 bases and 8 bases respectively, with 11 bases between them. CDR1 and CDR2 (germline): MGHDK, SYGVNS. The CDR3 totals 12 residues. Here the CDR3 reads CASRRVMDEQFF. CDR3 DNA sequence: TGTGCCAGCAGGAGGGTTATGGATGAGCAGTTCTTC. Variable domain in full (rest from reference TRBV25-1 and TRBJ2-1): EADIYQTPRYLVIGTGKKITLECSQTMGHDKMYWYQQDPGMELHLIHYSYGVNSTEKGDLSSESTVSRIRTEHFPLTLESARPSHTSQYLCASRRVMDEQFFGPGTRLTVL.

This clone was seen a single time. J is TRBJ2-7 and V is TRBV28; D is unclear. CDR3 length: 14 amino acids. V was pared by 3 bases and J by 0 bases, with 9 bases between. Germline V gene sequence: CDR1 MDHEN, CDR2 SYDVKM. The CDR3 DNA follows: TGTGCCAGCAGTTTGAATCTGAGCTCCTACGAGCAGTACTTC. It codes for CASSLNLSSYEQYF.

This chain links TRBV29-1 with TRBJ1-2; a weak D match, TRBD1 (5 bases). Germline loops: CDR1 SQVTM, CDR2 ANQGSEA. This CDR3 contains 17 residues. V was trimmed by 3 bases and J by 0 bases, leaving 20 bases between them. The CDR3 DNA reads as TGCAGCGTTGAGGATAGGCAGGGAGCTACCTCTAACTATGGCTACACCTTC. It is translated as CSVEDRQGATSNYGYTF.

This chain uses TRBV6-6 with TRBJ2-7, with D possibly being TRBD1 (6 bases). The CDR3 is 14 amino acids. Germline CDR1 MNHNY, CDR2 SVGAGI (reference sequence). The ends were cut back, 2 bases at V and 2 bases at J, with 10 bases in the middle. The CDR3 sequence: CASSYPDRTYEQYF. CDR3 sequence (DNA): TGTGCCAGCAGTTACCCGGACAGAACCTACGAGCAGTACTTC.

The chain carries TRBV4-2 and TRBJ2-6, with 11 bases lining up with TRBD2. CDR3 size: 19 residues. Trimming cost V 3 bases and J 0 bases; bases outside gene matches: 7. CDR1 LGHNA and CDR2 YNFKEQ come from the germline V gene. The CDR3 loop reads CASSQVTSGAISGANVLTF. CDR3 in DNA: TGTGCCAGCAGCCAGGTGACTAGCGGGGCTATCTCTGGGGCCAACGTCCTGACTTTC.

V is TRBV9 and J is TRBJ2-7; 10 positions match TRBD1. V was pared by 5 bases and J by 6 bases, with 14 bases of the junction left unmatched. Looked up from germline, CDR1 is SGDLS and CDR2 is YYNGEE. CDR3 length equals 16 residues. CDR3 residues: CASSTNPGQGTIEQYF. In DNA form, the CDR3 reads TGTGCCAGCAGTACAAACCCGGGACAGGGGACCATCGAGCAGTACTTC.

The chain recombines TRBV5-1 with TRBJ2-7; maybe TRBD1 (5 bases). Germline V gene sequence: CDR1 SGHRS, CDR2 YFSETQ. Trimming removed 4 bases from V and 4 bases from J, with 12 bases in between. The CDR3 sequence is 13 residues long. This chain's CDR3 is CASSVHPGYEQYF. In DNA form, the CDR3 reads TGCGCCAGCAGCGTACACCCAGGGTACGAGCAGTACTTC.

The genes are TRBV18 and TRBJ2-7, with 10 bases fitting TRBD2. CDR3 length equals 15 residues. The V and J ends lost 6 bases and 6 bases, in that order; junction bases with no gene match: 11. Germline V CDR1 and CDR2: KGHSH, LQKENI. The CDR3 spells CASSLTSGTALEQYF. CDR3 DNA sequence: TGTGCCAGCTCGTTAACTAGCGGGACTGCCCTCGAGCAGTACTTC.

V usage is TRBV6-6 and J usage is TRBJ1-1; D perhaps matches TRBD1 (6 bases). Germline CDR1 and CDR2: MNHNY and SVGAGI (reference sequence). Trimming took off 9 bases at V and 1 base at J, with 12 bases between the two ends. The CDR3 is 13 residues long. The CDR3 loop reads CASGLGANTEAFF. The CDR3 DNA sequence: TGTGCCAGTGGGCTGGGGGCGAACACTGAAGCTTTCTTT.

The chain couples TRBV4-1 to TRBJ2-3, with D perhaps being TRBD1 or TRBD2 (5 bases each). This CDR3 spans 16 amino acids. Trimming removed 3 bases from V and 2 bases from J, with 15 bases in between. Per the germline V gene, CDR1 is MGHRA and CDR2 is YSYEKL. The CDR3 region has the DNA TGCGCCAGCAGCCAGGGGACCGGGACGGTCACAGATACGCAGTATTTT. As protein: CASSQGTGTVTDTQYF.

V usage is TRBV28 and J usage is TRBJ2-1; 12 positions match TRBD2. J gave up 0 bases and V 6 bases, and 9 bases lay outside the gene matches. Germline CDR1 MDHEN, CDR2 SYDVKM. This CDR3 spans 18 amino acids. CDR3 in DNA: TGTGCCAGCAGGTCCGGACTAGCGGGGCCCCACTCCTACAATGAGCAGTTCTTC. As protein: CASRSGLAGPHSYNEQFF.

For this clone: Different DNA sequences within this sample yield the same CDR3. The CDR3: CASSVEGSGREETQYF. CDR3 DNA sequence: TGTGCCAGCAGCGTAGAAGGTAGCGGGAGGGAAGAGACCCAGTACTTC. This chain uses TRBV9 with TRBJ2-5, with TRBD2 matching 11 bases. V shed 0 bases, J shed 3 bases, and the junction held 4 bases outside the gene matches. CDR3 length: 16 amino acids. CDR1 is SGDLS, CDR2 YYNGEE, per germline.

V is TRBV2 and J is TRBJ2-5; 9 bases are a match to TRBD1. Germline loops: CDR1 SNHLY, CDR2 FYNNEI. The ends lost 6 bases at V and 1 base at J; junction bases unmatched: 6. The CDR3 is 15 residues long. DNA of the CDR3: TGTGCCAGCAGGAGACCGGGACAGGGCCAAGAGACCCAGTACTTC. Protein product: CASRRPGQGQETQYF.

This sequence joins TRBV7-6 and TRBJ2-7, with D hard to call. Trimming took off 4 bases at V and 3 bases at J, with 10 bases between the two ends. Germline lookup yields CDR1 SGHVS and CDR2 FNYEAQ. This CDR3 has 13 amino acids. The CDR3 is CASSSLLDYEQYF. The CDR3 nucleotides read TGTGCCAGCAGCTCCTTGCTAGACTACGAGCAGTACTTC.

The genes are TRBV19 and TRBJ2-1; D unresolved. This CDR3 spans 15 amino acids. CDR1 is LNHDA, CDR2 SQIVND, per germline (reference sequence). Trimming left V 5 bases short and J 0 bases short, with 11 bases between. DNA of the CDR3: TGTGCCAGTAGTCTGCTCGCCAGCTCCTACAATGAGCAGTTCTTC. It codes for CASSLLASSYNEQFF. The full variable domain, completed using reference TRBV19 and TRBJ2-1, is DGGITQSPKYLFRKEGQNVTLSCEQNLNHDAMYWYRQDPGQGLRLIYYSQIVNDFQKGDIAEGYSVSREKKESFPLTVTSAQKNPTAFYLCASSLLASSYNEQFFGPGTRLTVL.

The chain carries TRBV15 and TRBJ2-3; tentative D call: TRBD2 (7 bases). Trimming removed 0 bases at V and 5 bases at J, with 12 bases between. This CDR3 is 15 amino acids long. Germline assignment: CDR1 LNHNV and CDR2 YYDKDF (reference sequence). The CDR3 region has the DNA TGTGCCACCAGCAGAGAGGGGGGGGCGAGAGATACGCAGTATTTT. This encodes CATSREGGARDTQYF. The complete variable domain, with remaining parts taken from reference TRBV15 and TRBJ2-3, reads DAMVIQNPRYQVTQFGKPVTLSCSQTLNHNVMYWYQQKSSQAPKLLFHYYDKDFNNEADTPDNFQSRRPNTSFCFLDIRSPGLGDTAMYLCATSREGGARDTQYFGPGTRLTVL.

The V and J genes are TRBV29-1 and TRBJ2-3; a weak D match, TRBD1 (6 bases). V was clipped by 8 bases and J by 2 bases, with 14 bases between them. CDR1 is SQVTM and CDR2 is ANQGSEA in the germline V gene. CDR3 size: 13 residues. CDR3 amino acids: CSTDSHDTDTQYF. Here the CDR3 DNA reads TGCAGCACGGACAGCCACGACACAGATACGCAGTATTTT.

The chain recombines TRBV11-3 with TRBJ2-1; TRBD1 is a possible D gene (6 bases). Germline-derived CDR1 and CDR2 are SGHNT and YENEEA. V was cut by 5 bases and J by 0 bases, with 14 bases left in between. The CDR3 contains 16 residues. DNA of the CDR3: TGTGCCAGCAGCGCTGATAGGACAGCCTCCTACAATGAGCAGTTCTTC. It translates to CASSADRTASYNEQFF. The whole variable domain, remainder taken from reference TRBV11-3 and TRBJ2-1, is EAGVVQSPRYKIIEKKQPVAFWCNPISGHNTLYWYLQNLGQGPELLIRYENEEAVDDSQLPKDRFSAERLKGVDSTLKIQPAELGDSAVYLCASSADRTASYNEQFFGPGTRLTVL.

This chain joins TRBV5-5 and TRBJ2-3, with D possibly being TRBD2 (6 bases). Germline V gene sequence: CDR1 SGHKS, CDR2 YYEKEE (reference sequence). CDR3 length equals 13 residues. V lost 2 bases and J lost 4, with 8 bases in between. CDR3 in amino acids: CASSLREPDTQYF. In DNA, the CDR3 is TGTGCCAGCAGCTTACGGGAGCCAGATACGCAGTATTTT.

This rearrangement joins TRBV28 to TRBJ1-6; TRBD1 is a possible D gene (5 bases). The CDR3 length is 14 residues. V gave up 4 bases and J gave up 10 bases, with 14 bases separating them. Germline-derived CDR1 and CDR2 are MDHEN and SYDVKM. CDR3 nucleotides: TGTGCCAGCAGTTCCCTTGGGGGTAGCTCACCCCTCCACTTT. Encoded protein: CASSSLGGSSPLHF.

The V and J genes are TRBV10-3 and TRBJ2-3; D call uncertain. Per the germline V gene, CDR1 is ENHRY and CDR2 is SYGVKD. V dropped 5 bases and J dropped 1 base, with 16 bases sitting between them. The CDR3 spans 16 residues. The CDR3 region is CAISSPALSRTDTQYF. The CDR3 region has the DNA TGTGCCATCAGTAGCCCCGCGCTTTCCCGCACAGATACGCAGTATTTT.

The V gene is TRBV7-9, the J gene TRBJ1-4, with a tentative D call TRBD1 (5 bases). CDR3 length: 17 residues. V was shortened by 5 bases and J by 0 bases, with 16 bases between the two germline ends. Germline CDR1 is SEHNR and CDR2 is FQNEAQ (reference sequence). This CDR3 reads CASSPRHQGSTNEKLFF. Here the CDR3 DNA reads TGTGCCAGCAGCCCTCGACACCAGGGATCAACTAATGAAAAACTGTTTTTT.

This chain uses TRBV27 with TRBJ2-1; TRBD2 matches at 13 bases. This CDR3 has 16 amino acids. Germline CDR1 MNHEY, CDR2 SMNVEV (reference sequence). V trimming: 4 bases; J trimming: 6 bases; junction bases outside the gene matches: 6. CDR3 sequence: CASSSTGTSGANEQFF. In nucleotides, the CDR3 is TGTGCCAGCAGTTCTACCGGGACTAGCGGGGCCAATGAGCAGTTCTTC.

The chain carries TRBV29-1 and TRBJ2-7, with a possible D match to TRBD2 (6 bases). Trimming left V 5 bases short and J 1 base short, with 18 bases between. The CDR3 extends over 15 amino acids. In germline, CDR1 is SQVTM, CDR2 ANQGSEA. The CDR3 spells CSVWGGGSQSYEQYF. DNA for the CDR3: TGCAGCGTTTGGGGAGGAGGGTCCCAATCCTACGAGCAGTACTTC.

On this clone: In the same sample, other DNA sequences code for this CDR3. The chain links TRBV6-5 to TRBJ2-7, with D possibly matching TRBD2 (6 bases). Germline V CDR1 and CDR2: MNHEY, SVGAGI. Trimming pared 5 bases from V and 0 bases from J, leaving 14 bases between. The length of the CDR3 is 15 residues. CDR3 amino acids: CASSLAAGSSYEQYF. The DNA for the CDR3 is TGTGCCAGCAGTCTTGCCGCGGGGAGCTCCTACGAGCAGTACTTC.

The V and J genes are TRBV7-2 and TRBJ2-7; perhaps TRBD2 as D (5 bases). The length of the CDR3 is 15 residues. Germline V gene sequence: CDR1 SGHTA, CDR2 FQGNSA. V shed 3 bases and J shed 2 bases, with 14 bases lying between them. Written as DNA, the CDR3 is TGTGCCAGCAGCTTGAGTGGCGGGTGGACCTACGAGCAGTACTTC. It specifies CASSLSGGWTYEQYF.

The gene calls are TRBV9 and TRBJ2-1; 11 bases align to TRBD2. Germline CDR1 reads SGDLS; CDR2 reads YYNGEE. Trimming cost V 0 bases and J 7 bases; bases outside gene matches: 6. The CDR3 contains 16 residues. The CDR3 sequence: CASSVALAGGWNEQFF. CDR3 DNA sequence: TGTGCCAGCAGCGTAGCCCTAGCGGGAGGTTGGAATGAGCAGTTCTTC.

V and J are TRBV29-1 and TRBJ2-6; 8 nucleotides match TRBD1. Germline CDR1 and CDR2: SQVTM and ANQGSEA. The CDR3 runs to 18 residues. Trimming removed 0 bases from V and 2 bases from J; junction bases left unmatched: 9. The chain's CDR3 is CSVEDRRAGGAGANVLTF. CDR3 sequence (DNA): TGCAGCGTTGAAGATCGACGGGCAGGGGGCGCTGGGGCCAACGTCCTGACTTTC. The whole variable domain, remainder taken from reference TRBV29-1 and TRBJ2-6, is SAVISQKPSRDICQRGTSLTIQCQVDSQVTMMFWYRQQPGQSLTLIATANQGSEATYESGFVIDKFPISRPNLTFSTLTVSNMSPEDSSIYLCSVEDRRAGGAGANVLTFGAGSRLTVL.